The T cell receptor beta chain described here comes from a study of cytomegalovirus exposure and HLA in healthy donors. In the study overall: A prior study identified 120 million or so unique TCR beta sequences from 200 million or so T cells.

Study results and limitations: Reportedly, a later analysis found an Asian-associated ancestry cluster had fewer N-insertions than the approximately 670-donor mean. Donors were assumed by presence/absence analyses to have roughly uniform sequencing depth. For most TCR sequences rarity was the rule, although some public TCRs occurred in many donors.

To note about this clone: Its antigen is as yet unknown.

Vbeta (60) and Jbeta (13) primers were used in the PCR. Some clones are missing from TCRdb's copy, which holds only in-frame ones; the method was immunoSEQ multiplex PCR. This table has some 130,000 clones, 60% to 85% appearing once. What was sequenced was PBMCs. The TCR sequence derives from a human donor in good health.

The CDR3 nucleotides read TGTGCCAGCAGCTTATTGTTCCAGGCTAATGAAAAACTGTTTTTT. It specifies CASSLLFQANEKLFF. V and J are TRBV7-9 and TRBJ1-4; no clear D. The CDR3 runs 15 residues. V lost 2 bases and J 3 bases, leaving 10 bases between the germline ends. Germline V gene lookup returns CDR1 SEHNR and CDR2 FQNEAQ (reference sequence).